This TCR beta chain stems from a study of graft-versus-host responses after intestinal transplantation (dated by TCRdb to the early 2020s). Study-wide context: Recipients received multivisceral, liver-intestinal, or isolated intestinal transplants. To identify alloreactive clones, pre-transplant mixed lymphocyte reaction products were sequenced and then compared with unstimulated pre-transplant donor and recipient T cells. Rather than going through the commercial service, samples from three later patients were sequenced in-house on an Illumina MiSeq and processed with MiXCR. Donor T cell macrochimerism was defined as a peak of at least 4% donor T cells among recipient peripheral blood mononuclear cells. Of the 20 to 30 intestinal transplant recipients enrolled in the cohort, one of whom was a retransplant, a few patients without pretransplant specimens were excluded. Every recipient was given anti-thymocyte globulin induction, then maintenance tacrolimus and steroids for 2 to 4 years. After intestinal transplantation, graft-versus-host and host-versus-graft alloreactive T cell clones in the graft, circulation and bone marrow were tracked using bulk TCR-beta CDR3 sequencing. What the work shows at the level of the full study, not this receptor alone: GvH clones were found in recipient bone marrow, and some of the GvH clones appeared earlier in ileal mucosa or blood, which is consistent with an intestinal mucosal origin. Peak levels of circulating GvH clones were associated with declines in HvG clones early after transplant. The relatively low number and heterogeneity of intestinal transplant patients limited the conclusions. High GvH to HvG T cell clonal ratios were observed in the allografts of patients with donor T cell macrochimerism.

A remark on this clone: There is no known antigen for this receptor. No base qualities exist here, and no much larger clone lies one base off it.

The library was made by the immunoSEQ multiplex PCR assay. For most patients, genomic DNA was isolated with the Qiagen DNeasy Blood and Tissue Kit and shipped frozen to Adaptive Biotechnologies for TCR sequencing. For most patients, high-throughput TCR-beta CDR3 sequencing of genomic DNA was performed by Adaptive Biotechnologies. In the original analysis: Adaptive's ImmunoSEQ software supplied the TCR sequencing data for 15 to 20 patients, while MiXCR and VDJtools were used to process a few other patients. To correct CD4 versus CD8 sorting errors, any sequence found in both subsets at a frequency ratio below 5:1 was removed. CDR3 nucleotide sequences shared between donor and recipient were removed because the origin of such sequences could not be assigned. Alloreactive clones required at least 2-fold expansion over unstimulated cells and minimum CFSE-low frequency of 0.002% (template counts) or 0.001% (read counts). A clone was considered mappable if detected in the sequenced pre-transplant spleen, lymph node, or MLR CFSE-low populations of the donor or recipient. Cumulative frequency of alloreactive clones was calculated as a percentage of all sequences weighted by copy number. In its TCRdb copy, this immuneACCESS table keeps in-frame sequences only and misses some clones. Where compared with another copy, unresolved V genes explain less than half of these, and the others have no known cause. Clone size and V and J calls were adopted from that table, with D and trimming inferred from the DNA. A total of roughly 110,000 clones appear in this sample, approximately 90% of them only once. The top ten clonotypes cover roughly 0.24% of the sample.

V ends up 0 bases short and J 5 bases short, with an unmatched junction base count of 1. From cysteine to phenylalanine, the CDR3 is 14 amino acids long. Kept here is only the CDR3 DNA, which spans 42 bases and is read in frame from base 1. The germline V gene yields SGHDT for CDR1 and YYEEEE for CDR2. Explained via the paper, the time point label denotes: cells obtained before transplantation from donor or recipient. CD3+CD4+ and CD3+CD8+ populations were FACS-sorted from unstimulated pre-transplant donor and recipient cells taken from spleen or lymph nodes. This sequence originates from a human donor who was the organ donor for an intestinal transplant. The sequence is built from TRBV5-6 and TRBJ1-2; 10 bases in the middle match TRBD1. The sample was unstimulated CD4+ T cells sorted from spleen or lymph node cells, taken before transplant. For the CDR3, the sequence is CASSLGQGAYGYTF. The sequenced DNA is TGTGCCAGCAGCTTGGGACAGGGGGCATATGGCTACACCTTC.